Given below is one T cell receptor (beta chain) in context. This clone's antigen is unknown. No qualities accompany the bases; no much larger clone lies one base away. Libraries were constructed by PCR. The sample was run on an Illumina iSeq 100. The original methods were these. Non-productive sequences were removed, and CDR3s that did not start with C, did not end with F or W, or were shorter than 7 amino acids were discarded. Similarity between CDR3 sequences was evaluated in R version 3.6.1 using Levenshtein distances (stringdist) and unrooted phylogenetic trees (ape). TCRdb cleaned the public reads at Q25 with fastp, built clones with MiXCR and kept in-frame beta chains. Identical CDR3 protein sequences are pooled into one entry, listed with their most common genes and DNA. TCRdb, not the original authors, processed these V and J calls. Counted in this sample were over 15,000 distinct CDR3 sequences; about 70% of them appeared once. The ten largest clonotypes hold roughly 1.1% of the sample.

The positive SARS-CoV-2 PCR tests of the convalescent patients were dated from March to December 2020, before the Alpha, Beta and Delta variants emerged in the United States. Ficoll-Paque Plus gradient centrifugation was used to isolate PBMCs from whole blood, and the isolated PBMCs were then either used fresh or cryopreserved at -140C. The CDR3 starts with the cysteine, ends with the phenylalanine, and has 16 residues. CDR3 DNA is the only sequence kept; it has 48 bases, read in frame from the first base. CDR1 MNHNS and CDR2 SASEGT are derived from the germline V gene. At the junction V is shortened by 4 bases and J by 0 bases, with 13 bases in between. This sample stems from a study of vaccination and CD4 T cells after COVID-19 (dated by TCRdb to the early 2020s). For the study in its entirety: Convalescent patients had a positive SARS-CoV-2 result on nasal swab PCR, and of these patients, about ten had mild disease and one had severe disease. The convalescent cohort comprised six males and four females, including two Hispanic individuals, seven Caucasians, two Asians and one multiracial person. Two doses of either the Pfizer-BioNTech BNT162b2 vaccine (n=8) or the Moderna mRNA-1273 vaccine (n=2) were administered to participants. Post-COVID blood samples from convalescent patients were collected a median of around 100 days after diagnosis, with a range of about 30 to 170 days. Post-vaccine blood samples were obtained a median of around 74 days after the second vaccine dose, with a range of about 14 to 250 days. In 10 COVID-19 convalescent patients and 4 infection-naive healthy vaccine recipients, the spike-specific CD4+ TCR repertoire before mRNA vaccination was compared with the repertoire after mRNA vaccination. General conclusions and limits of the study: Of the vaccine-specific clones in convalescent patients, 304 of 307, or nearly all, reacted only to SARS-CoV-2 spike and did not cross-react with common cold coronaviruses. Among the post-vaccine SARS-CoV-2-reactive clones in convalescent patients, a median around 90% showed up only after vaccination, which suggests vaccine-specific priming. The median count of SARS-CoV-2-reactive clonotypes went up from 21 after infection to 38 after vaccination, although the change was not significant. The study included relatively few convalescent patients and did not analyze early timepoints after natural infection.

The chain couples TRBV6-1 to TRBJ1-5, with the D gene not clear enough to name. This material consisted of CD4+ T cells from blood, taken after SARS-CoV-2 vaccination. The clonotype comes from a human donor who had recovered from COVID-19. CDR3 region: CASSGIQDLSNQPQHF. At the DNA level, the sequence is TGTGCCAGCAGTGGAATTCAGGACCTTAGCAATCAGCCCCAGCATTTT.